The T cell receptor (beta chain) under discussion was sequenced for a study of OX40 agonist ivuxolimab in advanced cancers. Study information: Earlier anti-PD-1, anti-PD-L1 or anti-CTLA-4 therapy was permitted; over 35% had received some.

The CDR3 loop spans 15 amino acids. Trimming removed 1 base from V and 3 bases from J; junction bases left unmatched: 1. Germline loops: CDR1 SGHTA, CDR2 FQGTGA. Measured with immunoSEQ multiplex PCR; TCRdb has only the in-frame clones, and not every one. Here the sample spans around 66,000 clones, roughly 89% being singletons. Here the sequenced sample was CD4+ or CD8+ T cells sorted from blood, taken in a trial of the OX40 agonist ivuxolimab. The sequence came from an adult with an advanced solid tumor such as melanoma, head and neck, liver or kidney cancer. The rearrangement joins TRBV7-3 to TRBJ2-1, with TRBD2 matching over 9 bases. CDR3 coding DNA: TGTGCCAGCAGCTTAAGACTAGCGGTCTACAATGAGCAGTTCTTC. This sequence encodes CASSLRLAVYNEQFF.